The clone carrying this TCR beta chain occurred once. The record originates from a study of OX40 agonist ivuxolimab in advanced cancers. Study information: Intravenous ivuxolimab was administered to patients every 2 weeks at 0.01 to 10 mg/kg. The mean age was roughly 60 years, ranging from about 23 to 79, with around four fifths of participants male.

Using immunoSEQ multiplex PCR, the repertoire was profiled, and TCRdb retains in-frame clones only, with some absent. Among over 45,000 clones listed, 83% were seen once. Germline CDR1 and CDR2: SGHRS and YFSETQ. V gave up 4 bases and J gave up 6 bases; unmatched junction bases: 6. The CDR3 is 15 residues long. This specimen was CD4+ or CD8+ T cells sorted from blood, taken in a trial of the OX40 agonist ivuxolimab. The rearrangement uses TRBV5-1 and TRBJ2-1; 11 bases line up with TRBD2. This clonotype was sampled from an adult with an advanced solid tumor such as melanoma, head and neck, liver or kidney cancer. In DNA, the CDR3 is TGCGCCAGCAGCCCGTCAGGACTAGCGGGCAATGAGCAGTTCTTC. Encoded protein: CASSPSGLAGNEQFF.